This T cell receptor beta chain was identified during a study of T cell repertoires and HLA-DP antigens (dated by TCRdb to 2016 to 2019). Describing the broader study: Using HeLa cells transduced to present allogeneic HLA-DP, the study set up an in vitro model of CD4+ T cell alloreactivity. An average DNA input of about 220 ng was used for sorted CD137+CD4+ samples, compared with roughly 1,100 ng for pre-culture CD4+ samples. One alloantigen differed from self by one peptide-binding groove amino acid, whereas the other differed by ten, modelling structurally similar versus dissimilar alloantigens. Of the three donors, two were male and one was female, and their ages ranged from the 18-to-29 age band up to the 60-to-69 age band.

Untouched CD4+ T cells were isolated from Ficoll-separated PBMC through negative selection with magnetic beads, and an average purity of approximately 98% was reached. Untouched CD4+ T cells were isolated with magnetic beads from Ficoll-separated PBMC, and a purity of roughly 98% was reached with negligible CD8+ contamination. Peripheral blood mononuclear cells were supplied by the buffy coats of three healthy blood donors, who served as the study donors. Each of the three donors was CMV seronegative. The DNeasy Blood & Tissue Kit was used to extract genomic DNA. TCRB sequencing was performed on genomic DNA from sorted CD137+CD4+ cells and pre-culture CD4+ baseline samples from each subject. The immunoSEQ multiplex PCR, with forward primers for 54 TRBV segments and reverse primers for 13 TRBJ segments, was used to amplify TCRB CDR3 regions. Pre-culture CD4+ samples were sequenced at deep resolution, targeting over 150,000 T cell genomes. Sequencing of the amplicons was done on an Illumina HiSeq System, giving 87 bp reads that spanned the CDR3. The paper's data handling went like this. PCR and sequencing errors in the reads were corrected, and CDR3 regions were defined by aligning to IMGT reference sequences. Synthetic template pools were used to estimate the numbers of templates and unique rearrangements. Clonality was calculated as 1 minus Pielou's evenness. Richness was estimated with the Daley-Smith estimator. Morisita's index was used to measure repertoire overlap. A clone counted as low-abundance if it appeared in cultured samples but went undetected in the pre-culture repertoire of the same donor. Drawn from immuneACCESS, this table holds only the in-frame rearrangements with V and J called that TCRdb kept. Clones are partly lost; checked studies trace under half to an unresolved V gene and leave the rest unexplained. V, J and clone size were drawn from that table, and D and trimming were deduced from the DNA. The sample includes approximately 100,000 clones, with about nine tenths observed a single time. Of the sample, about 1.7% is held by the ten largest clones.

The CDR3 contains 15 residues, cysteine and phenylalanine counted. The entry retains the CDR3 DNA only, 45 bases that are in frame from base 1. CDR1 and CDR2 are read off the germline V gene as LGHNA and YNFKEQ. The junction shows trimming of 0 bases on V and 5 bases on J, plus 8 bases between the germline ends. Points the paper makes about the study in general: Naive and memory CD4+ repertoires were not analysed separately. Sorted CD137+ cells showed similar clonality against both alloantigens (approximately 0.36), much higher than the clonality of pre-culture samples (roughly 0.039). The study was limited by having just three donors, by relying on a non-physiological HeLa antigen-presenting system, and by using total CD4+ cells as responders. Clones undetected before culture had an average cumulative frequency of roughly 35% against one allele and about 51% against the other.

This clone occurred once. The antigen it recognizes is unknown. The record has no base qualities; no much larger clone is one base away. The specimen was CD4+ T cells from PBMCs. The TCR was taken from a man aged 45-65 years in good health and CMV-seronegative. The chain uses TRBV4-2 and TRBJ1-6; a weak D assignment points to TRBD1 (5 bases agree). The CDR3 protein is CASSQEVRDNSPLHF. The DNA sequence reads TGTGCCAGCAGCCAAGAAGTCAGGGATAATTCACCCCTCCACTTT.